These 3 T cell receptor beta chains share one sample of origin, sequenced in a study of CD8 T cells in Susac syndrome. Random hexamers were used to reverse transcribe the RNA input (0.5 to 1 ug). TCRdb analysed the immunoSEQ multiplex PCR reads with MiXCR anew, one entry per CDR3 protein. The sample lists about 150,000 distinct CDR3 sequences, approximately 90% seen once, with approximately 0.075% in the top ten. The source material was CD4+ T cells from PBMCs. These TCRs come from a human donor in good health.

The genes are TRBV19 and TRBJ2-1, with D maybe TRBD1 (5 bases). This CDR3 has 13 amino acids. CDR1 and CDR2 (germline): LNHDA, SQIVND (reference sequence). Trimming took 8 bases from V and 3 from J, leaving 11 bases between them. The CDR3 sequence is CASRQGIYNEQFF. Written as DNA, the CDR3 is TGTGCCAGTCGGCAGGGTATCTACAATGAGCAGTTCTTC.

The chain uses TRBV20-1 and TRBJ2-5, with 11 bases fitting TRBD2. V shed 0 bases, J shed 5 bases, and the junction held 5 bases outside the gene matches. Per germline, CDR1 DFQATT and CDR2 SNEGSKA (reference sequence). The CDR3 sequence is 15 residues long. Here the CDR3 DNA reads TGCAGTGCTAGAGATCTAGCGGGGGGTCGGGAGACCCAGTACTTC. Encoded protein: CSARDLAGGRETQYF.

The chain links TRBV3-1 to TRBJ2-7, with D possibly being TRBD1 (6 bases). The CDR3 runs 14 residues. The V end was cut by 1 base, the J end by 2 bases, with 9 bases between. Germline V gene lookup returns CDR1 LGHDT and CDR2 YNNKEL (reference sequence). The chain's CDR3 is CASSQGTAAYEQYF. CDR3 in DNA: TGTGCCAGCAGCCAAGGGACAGCCGCCTACGAGCAGTACTTC.